This T cell receptor beta chain was recorded in a study of cytomegalovirus exposure and HLA in healthy donors. Study overall: An early release of data contained about 85 million unique TCRs, which came from HLA-typed donors. Study conclusions and caveats: Differences between HLA loci emerged in a later analysis of TCR association rates, with DRB1 most and HLA-C fewest.

Although they were nominally healthy when sampled, donors likely had unrecorded immune exposures. The V end lost 4 bases, the J end lost 2 bases, and 14 bases lay between the germline ends. The CDR3 totals 15 residues. Germline CDR1 MNHEY, CDR2 SVGAGI. The PCR ran on 60 Vbeta and 13 Jbeta primers. Here immunoSEQ multiplex PCR was the method, and the copy in TCRdb shows in-frame clones only, minus some. The table lists some 99,000 clones, less than 70% of them singletons. This clone was observed a handful of times. Its antigen is undetermined. Material: PBMCs. The sequence was obtained from a female donor in good health and CMV-seronegative. The chain links TRBV6-5 to TRBJ2-5, with D possibly matching TRBD2 (6 bases). The CDR3 loop is CASSSVTSRQETQYF. In DNA, the CDR3 is TGTGCCAGCAGTTCCGTAACTAGCAGGCAAGAGACCCAGTACTTC.